This T cell receptor beta chain was observed in a study of human T cells and chemical hapten exposure (dated by TCRdb to the early 2020s). About the full investigation: For sensitization, 2% DPC in acetone was applied to a roughly 2 cm by roughly 2 cm area of upper inner arm skin. Twenty-nine alopecia patients gave blood for TCR sequencing at one to four time points (pre-sensitization, 2, 6 and 24 weeks). Throughout the study period of roughly 24 weeks, patients also received therapeutic DPC doses to the scalp every week. Patch testing on the upper back used Finn chambers containing 0.01% DPC, with scoring done after 6 days according to International Contact Dermatitis Research Group standards. Blood was sampled from patients pre-sensitization (week 0) and at 2, 6 and about 24 weeks after DPC sensitization. The patient cohort, mostly female, included alopecia areata with under or over 50% scalp involvement, alopecia totalis and alopecia universalis. Peripheral blood TCR repertoire changes were tracked in vivo in alopecia patients during primary and secondary sensitization to the hapten diphenylcyclopropenone (DPC). Libraries were pooled for sequencing, and variation in per-sample TCR yields was attributed mainly to small differences in library volumes within the pool.

The investigation overall reported the following: After repeated subsampling, the strength of the expansion versus patch-test correlation and the threshold at which it became significant changed. Expanded TCRs formed significantly more large CDR3 similarity clusters than pre-sensitization or healthy control sets, consistent with antigen-driven responses. All patients had alopecia, a presumed autoimmune disease, so their immune response might differ from that of healthy individuals. DPC sensitization did not change how many TCRs were above 1 in 1000 frequency, and no evidence was found of alterations in global repertoire structure. Patch test score correlated positively with the number of PT1 expanded TCRs, reaching significance at thresholds 8, 16 and 32 but not at 4.

The sample's time point label, decoded: patch test 3, about 24 weeks after DPC sensitization. In light of the paper, this sample's treatment or condition label describes: therapeutic diphenylcyclopropenone sensitization with weekly scalp DPC. At every patch-test visit, the blood draw took place before the patch test was put on. Patients were considered eligible if aged 18 to 70, diagnosed with alopecia and deemed suitable for DPC therapy, and patients were excluded if pregnant. Total RNA was extracted from unfractionated whole blood that had been collected in Tempus Blood RNA tubes. This clonotype came up a few times. This receptor's antigen is unknown. No much larger clone exists at a distance of one base, and base qualities are not known. The library came from RACE. Sequencing instrument: NextSeq 500. Library preparation attached unique molecular identifiers to individual cDNA molecules for quantitative, reproducible TCR counting. For every blood RNA sample, sequencing covered both the TCR alpha and TCR beta chains. As for the original processing: The median number of TCRs per sample was 85,000 to 100,000, ranging from 23,224 to 690,600. V, J and CDR3 annotation of the TCR reads was performed with the Decombinator software suite. For the PS versus PT1 abundance plots, all samples were subsampled to the same number of TCRs (28,000). Expanded TCRs were defined as absent before sensitization and observed at least eight times at the 2-week time point. TCRdb itself trimmed the public reads at Q25 with fastp, ran MiXCR and retained productive beta chains. Each CDR3 protein gets just one entry, which takes the most common genes and DNA from the rows behind it. None of the V and J calls come from the authors' own analysis; TCRdb made them. In this sample the table shows about 190,000 distinct CDR3 sequences, 24% of which occur a single time. The leading ten clones occupy 2% to 3% of the sample.

The V end gives up 1 base and the J end 7 bases, leaving 4 bases in the junction not matched to a gene. The CDR3 spans 14 residues, from the cysteine through the phenylalanine. Only the CDR3 DNA is retained, 42 bases long and in frame from the first base. CDR1 LGHDT and CDR2 YNNKEL were looked up in the germline V gene (reference sequence). The TCR sequence derives from a woman in her thirties or forties with alopecia areata. Some clones in this sample may be carry-over from other donors' samples. The receptor chain draws on TRBV3-1 and TRBJ1-5; TRBD1 lines up with 7 middle nucleotides. Sequencing was performed on whole blood, taken in connection with sensitization to the hapten diphenylcyclopropenone (DPC). The DNA sequence is given as TGTGCCAGCAGCCAAGTAGGGGGCCGCCAGCCCCAGCATTTT. Its protein is CASSQVGGRQPQHF. Reference TRBV3-1 and TRBJ1-5 genes cover what lies past the CDR3, so the full variable domain is DTAVSQTPKYLVTQMGNDKSIKCEQNLGHDTMYWYKQDSKKFLKIMFSYNNKELIINETVPNRFSPKSPDKAHLNLHINSLELGDSAVYFCASSQVGGRQPQHFGDGTRLSIL.